This TCR beta chain was recorded in a study of cytomegalovirus exposure and HLA in healthy donors. Across the study: Among 150 million to 200 million T cells, an earlier analysis found 90 million to 130 million unique TCR beta sequences.

Primers included in the PCR were 60 Vbeta and 13 Jbeta primers. Generated by immunoSEQ multiplex PCR, the TCRdb table keeps only in-frame clones and is missing some. The sample carries about 100,000 clones, approximately 85% recorded once. Concerning this clone: Its cognate antigen is unknown.

General study findings and limits: In a later analysis, a genetic analysis reported fewer productive-TCR N-insertions in an Asian-associated ancestry cluster than the cohort average. V- and J-gene trimming of TCR beta was linked (in a later analysis) to a missense DCLRE1C variant.

The sample was PBMCs. The receptor comes from a man aged 25-45 years in good health and CMV-seronegative.

In DNA, the CDR3 is TGTGCCAGCAGTTTCGGGACAGGGTATTCCGGGGCCAACGTCCTGACTTTC. The encoded protein is CASSFGTGYSGANVLTF. The chain recombines TRBV28 with TRBJ2-6; TRBD1 aligns across 9 bases. Germline V gives CDR1 MDHEN, CDR2 SYDVKM. The CDR3 consists of 17 residues. The ends lost 3 bases at V and 4 bases at J; junction bases unmatched: 7.